This T cell receptor beta chain was sequenced during a study of Graves' ophthalmopathy and Graves' hyperthyroidism. Only one count was recorded for this clonotype. Its antigen is unidentified. Points from the study as a whole: Its predictions of ophthalmopathy progression gave the model 55% to 71% sensitivity and 72.22% specificity.

Amplification of the TCR beta CDR3 regions used RNA transcripts (as template). RT-PCR in the first round used HTBI primers; a second-round multiplex PCR followed. In TCRdb, the multiplex PCR reads were re-called with MiXCR into one record per CDR3 protein. Found here are around 1.1 million distinct CDR3 sequences, about 40% of them singletons; the top ten hold approximately 10%. Germline V gene sequence: CDR1 SNHLY, CDR2 FYNNEI. V was cut by 5 bases and J by 1 base, with 14 bases left in between. The CDR3 runs to 15 residues. The chain is built from TRBV2 and TRBJ2-5; D gene uncertain. Sequencing input: peripheral blood or thyroid tissue (not recorded which). The clonotype comes from an adult man with Graves' hyperthyroidism. The DNA of the CDR3 is TGTGCCAGCAGTTACCCGACCCCCTTCCAAGAGACCCAGTACTTC. Its protein product is CASSYPTPFQETQYF.